Included here is one T cell receptor beta chain sequence, with context. These data originate in a study of blood T cell repertoires in COVID-19. Generated by immunoSEQ multiplex PCR, the TCRdb table keeps only in-frame clones and is missing some. The sample has about 59,000 clones; roughly 85% are singletons. Source material: peripheral blood. This TCR was recovered from a man aged 60 to 69 with acute or convalescent COVID-19.

CDR3 in DNA: TGTGCCAGCAGCCCCTACCTTGGCGGGAAGAGGAACACAGATACGCAGTATTTT. Translated: CASSPYLGGKRNTDTQYF. V usage is TRBV7-9 and J usage is TRBJ2-3, with D possibly matching TRBD2 (6 bases). V was clipped by 5 bases and J by 2 bases, with 23 bases between them. Germline V gene sequence: CDR1 SEHNR, CDR2 FQNEAQ (reference sequence). The CDR3 loop spans 18 amino acids.